Each of the 9 T cell receptor beta chains below was sequenced from the same sample in a study of blood T cell repertoires in COVID-19. Using immunoSEQ multiplex PCR, the repertoire was profiled, and TCRdb retains in-frame clones only, with some absent. The sample contains some 340,000 clones, roughly four fifths of which appear only once. The sample was PBMCs or T cells enriched from blood (not recorded which). These receptors were taken from a woman aged 50 to 65 who had recovered from COVID-19.

The chain joins TRBV19 to TRBJ1-2; possible D gene TRBD1, 5 bases. Per the germline V gene, CDR1 is LNHDA and CDR2 is SQIVND (reference sequence). The CDR3 spans 12 residues. Trimming stripped 7 bases from V and 4 bases from J, with 10 bases between. For the CDR3, the DNA is TGTGCCAGTATGGAGGGACTCTATGGCTACACCTTC. Translated, it gives CASMEGLYGYTF.

The chain carries TRBV7-2 and TRBJ2-3; D not resolved. This CDR3 is 16 amino acids long. V was clipped by 5 bases and J by 2 bases, with 17 bases between them. In germline, CDR1 is SGHTA, CDR2 FQGNSA. In DNA form, the CDR3 reads TGTGCCAGCAGCCCACGACTTGGCGGAACCACAGATACGCAGTATTTT. This sequence encodes CASSPRLGGTTDTQYF.

This chain links TRBV2 with TRBJ2-1, with D possibly being TRBD2 (6 bases). The CDR3 loop spans 14 amino acids. The germline V gene has CDR1 SNHLY and CDR2 FYNNEI. The V end was cut by 10 bases, the J end by 0 bases, with 13 bases between. The CDR3 spells CATRGGSSYNEQFF. The CDR3 DNA reads TGTGCCACCCGTGGAGGGAGCTCCTACAATGAGCAGTTCTTC.

The rearrangement joins TRBV14 to TRBJ2-2; D perhaps matches TRBD2 (5 bases). The germline CDR1 and CDR2 sequences are SGHDN and FVKESK. V lost 0 bases to trimming and J lost 6 bases, with 26 bases between them. This CDR3 comprises 20 residues. CDR3 nucleotides: TGTGCCAGCAGCCAAGACACAGTAACAGCGGCCCTCCCGCTATCCGGGGAGCTGTTTTTT. It translates to CASSQDTVTAALPLSGELFF.

The chain joins TRBV7-2 to TRBJ1-2; no reliable D call. CDR3 length: 13 residues. Germline V lookup: CDR1 SGHTA, CDR2 FQGNSA. V was shortened by 5 bases and J by 3 bases, with 10 bases between the two germline ends. CDR3 in amino acids: CASSIGTDYGYTF. In DNA form, the CDR3 reads TGTGCCAGCAGCATAGGCACGGACTATGGCTACACCTTC.

The chain carries TRBV6-5 and TRBJ2-7; 7 bases fit TRBD1. The CDR3 is made up of 14 amino acids. Germline loops: CDR1 MNHEY, CDR2 SVGAGI. The V and J ends lost 4 bases and 3 bases, in that order; junction bases with no gene match: 6. The CDR3 DNA reads as TGTGCCAGCAGTTCCTGGGACAGCCTCTACGAGCAGTACTTC. Translating gives CASSSWDSLYEQYF.

The chain joins TRBV30 to TRBJ1-1; maybe TRBD1 (6 bases). V was shortened by 3 bases and J by 6 bases, with 14 bases between the two germline ends. This CDR3 region has 13 residues. CDR1 GTSNPN and CDR2 SVGIG come from the germline V gene (reference sequence). CDR3 loop: CAWSTGRRPEAFF. The CDR3 nucleotides read TGTGCCTGGAGCACAGGGAGAAGACCTGAAGCTTTCTTT.

V and J are TRBV7-2 and TRBJ2-3; D perhaps matches TRBD1 (6 bases). Germline CDR1 reads SGHTA; CDR2 reads FQGNSA. The CDR3 loop spans 16 amino acids. Trimming shortened V by 3 bases and J by 4 bases, and 17 bases separated the two germline ends. The CDR3 region has the DNA TGTGCCAGCAGCTTTATGCCATTTCGGACAGCAGATACGCAGTATTTT. Its translation is CASSFMPFRTADTQYF.

The rearrangement uses TRBV27 and TRBJ2-7; a possible D gene is TRBD1 (6 bases). The length of the CDR3 is 17 residues. Looked up from germline, CDR1 is MNHEY and CDR2 is SMNVEV (reference sequence). V was cut by 3 bases and J by 5 bases, with 23 bases left in between. The CDR3 sequence is CASSFRNSPNRVHEQYF. The CDR3 DNA is TGTGCCAGCAGTTTTAGGAACTCCCCTAACAGGGTACACGAGCAGTACTTC.